These 22 T cell receptor beta chains originate from one sample sequenced in a study of blood T cell repertoires in COVID-19. The table came from immunoSEQ multiplex PCR; TCRdb's copy has only in-frame clones and leaves some out. Here the sample spans a few hundred thousand clones, approximately 85% being singletons. Source material: peripheral blood. The receptors stem from a human donor with COVID-19, enrolled during active disease. The donor label of this sample is uncertain.

Worth noting for this clone: The junction differs from germline at one of its ends, possibly a read error. The V call is TRBV7-2, the J call TRBJ2-1, with TRBD2 matching over 9 bases. The CDR3 contains 13 residues. The germline V gene has CDR1 SGHTA and CDR2 FQGNSA. The CDR3: CASSLATSGYLLF. In DNA, the CDR3 is TGTGCCAGCAGCTTAGCAACTAGCGGGTATCTGCTCTTC. The full variable domain, completed using reference TRBV7-2 and TRBJ2-1, is GAGVSQSPSNKVTEKGKDVELRCDPISGHTALYWYRQSLGQGLEFLIYFQGNSAPDKSGLPSDRFSAERTGGSVSTLTIQRTQQEDSAVYLCASSLATSGYLLFGPGTRLTVL.

The rearrangement joins TRBV14 to TRBJ2-4, with TRBD1 matching over 9 bases. J was trimmed by 4 bases and V by 4 bases; bases with no gene match: 8. The CDR3 covers 16 residues. Germline V gene sequence: CDR1 SGHDN, CDR2 FVKESK. CDR3 bases: TGTGCCAGCAGCCTAGGGACAGGGCTGTGGAAAAACATTCAGTACTTC. It encodes CASSLGTGLWKNIQYF.

This sequence joins TRBV19 and TRBJ1-1; D is undetermined. V dropped 6 bases and J dropped 1 base, with 12 bases sitting between them. The CDR3 extends over 14 amino acids. Germline V gene data show CDR1 as LNHDA and CDR2 as SQIVND (reference sequence). The CDR3 DNA is TGTGCCAGTAGCTCCACCCTAGGGAACACTGAAGCTTTCTTT. Protein: CASSSTLGNTEAFF. Combining the CDR3 with reference TRBV19 and TRBJ1-1 gives the whole variable domain DGGITQSPKYLFRKEGQNVTLSCEQNLNHDAMYWYRQDPGQGLRLIYYSQIVNDFQKGDIAEGYSVSREKKESFPLTVTSAQKNPTAFYLCASSSTLGNTEAFFGQGTRLTVV.

The chain recombines TRBV7-9 with TRBJ2-3; D is perhaps TRBD2 (5 bases). Trimming stripped 6 bases from V and 0 bases from J, with 16 bases between. Germline CDR1 and CDR2: SEHNR and FQNEAQ (reference sequence). The CDR3 length is 16 residues. CDR3 sequence: CASSRPGESSTDTQYF. CDR3 DNA sequence: TGTGCCAGCAGTCGGCCCGGGGAGTCTAGCACAGATACGCAGTATTTT.

The rearrangement uses TRBV21-1 and TRBJ1-3; TRBD1, the table's D call, was not compared with the DNA. TRBV21-1 is a known pseudogene. The CDR3 is made up of 15 amino acids. CDR3 residues: CASSKARWAGNTIYF. As DNA, the CDR3 is TGTGCCAGCAGCAAAGCGCGCTGGGCCGGAAACACCATATATTTT.

This CDR3 reads CASRPTGGRNTYEQYF. CDR3 DNA: TGTGCCAGCAGACCTACAGGGGGCCGAAATACCTACGAGCAGTACTTC. The chain uses TRBV7-8 and TRBJ2-7, with TRBD1 matching 9 bases. From germline, CDR1 is SGHVS and CDR2 FQNEAQ. Trimming removed 6 bases from V and 2 bases from J; junction bases left unmatched: 11. The CDR3 totals 16 residues.

V usage is TRBV19 and J usage is TRBJ1-5; 11 bases fit TRBD1. This CDR3 is built from 17 residues. Per germline, CDR1 LNHDA and CDR2 SQIVND (reference sequence). V was clipped by 5 bases and J by 1 base; unmatched bases: 7. This CDR3 is CASSSGTGGWSNQPQHF. In DNA, the CDR3 is TGTGCCAGTAGTTCCGGGACAGGGGGGTGGAGCAATCAGCCCCAGCATTTT.

The chain has TRBV19 and TRBJ2-3; D possibly corresponds to TRBD1 (6 bases). V was pared by 4 bases and J by 3 bases, with 17 bases between. CDR1 is LNHDA and CDR2 is SQIVND in the germline V gene (reference sequence). This CDR3 is built from 16 residues. Here the CDR3 DNA reads TGTGCCAGTAGTACCGTCCCAGGGGACGGGACAGATACGCAGTATTTT. This gives the protein CASSTVPGDGTDTQYF.

The CDR3: CASSFGVKTEEQYF. The CDR3 bases are TGTGCCAGCAGCTTTGGAGTAAAAACGGAGGAGCAGTACTTC. The chain uses TRBV7-2 and TRBJ2-7; the D is unclear. Germline CDR1 reads SGHTA; CDR2 reads FQGNSA. V shed 3 bases and J shed 7 bases, with 16 bases lying between them. The CDR3 has 14 residues.

The rearrangement uses TRBV18 and TRBJ2-5; 10 bases map to TRBD1. J was trimmed by 3 bases and V by 6 bases; bases with no gene match: 7. In germline, CDR1 is KGHSH, CDR2 LQKENI. The CDR3 length is 15 residues. This chain's CDR3 is CASSPETGGEETQYF. The CDR3 region has the DNA TGTGCCAGCTCTCCCGAGACAGGGGGCGAAGAGACCCAGTACTTC.

This clone is a singleton in its sample. The chain uses TRBV18 and TRBJ1-5; maybe TRBD1 (5 bases). Germline loops: CDR1 KGHSH, CDR2 LQKENI. The V end was cut by 6 bases, the J end by 1 base, with 13 bases between. The CDR3 runs to 15 residues. The CDR3 reads CASSLGAQSNQPQHF. The DNA for the CDR3 is TGTGCCAGCTCTCTTGGGGCACAGAGCAATCAGCCCCAGCATTTT.

This chain joins TRBV7-2 and TRBJ1-2; unclear D gene. The CDR3 length is 15 residues. V gave up 3 bases and J gave up 7 bases, with 18 bases separating them. CDR1 SGHTA and CDR2 FQGNSA come from the germline V gene. This chain's CDR3 is CASSLGQPLSGGYTF. The CDR3 nucleotides read TGTGCCAGCAGCTTGGGTCAGCCGCTATCAGGTGGCTACACCTTC. Based on the CDR3 plus reference TRBV7-2 and TRBJ1-2, the full variable domain is GAGVSQSPSNKVTEKGKDVELRCDPISGHTALYWYRQSLGQGLEFLIYFQGNSAPDKSGLPSDRFSAERTGGSVSTLTIQRTQQEDSAVYLCASSLGQPLSGGYTFGSGTRLTVV.

This clone occurred a few times. The rearrangement uses TRBV7-9 and TRBJ2-2, with D possibly TRBD2 on 6 matching bases. V lost 5 bases and J 3 bases, leaving 13 bases between the germline ends. Germline V CDR1 and CDR2: SEHNR, FQNEAQ (reference sequence). The length of the CDR3 is 15 residues. CDR3: CASSPGRQHTGELFF. The CDR3 bases are TGTGCCAGCAGCCCCGGGAGACAGCACACCGGGGAGCTGTTTTTT.

This chain uses TRBV3-1 (or the pseudogene TRBV3-2) with TRBJ1-2; 7 nucleotides match TRBD1. CDR3 length: 16 amino acids. Germline V lookup: CDR1 LGHDT, CDR2 YNNKEL (reference sequence). With V trimmed by 4 bases and J by 6 bases, 14 bases remained unmatched. The CDR3 reads CASSRNPGTVANGYTF. CDR3 DNA sequence: TGTGCCAGCAGCCGAAACCCCGGGACAGTTGCTAATGGCTACACCTTC.

The chain recombines TRBV29-1 with TRBJ2-1; 8 nucleotides line up with TRBD2. The length of the CDR3 is 14 residues. From germline, CDR1 is SQVTM and CDR2 ANQGSEA. J gave up 4 bases and V 1 base, and 3 bases lay outside the gene matches. The CDR3 is CSVEVVAGYNEQFF. As DNA, the CDR3 is TGCAGCGTTGAAGTGGTAGCGGGGTACAATGAGCAGTTCTTC.

The rearrangement joins TRBV5-1 to TRBJ1-1, with TRBD1 as a possible D gene (6 bases). Trimming stripped 0 bases from V and 5 bases from J, with 11 bases between. The CDR3 loop spans 14 amino acids. CDR1 is SGHRS, CDR2 YFSETQ, per germline. CDR3 nucleotides: TGCGCCAGCAGCTTGGGCGGGGGCGAGACTGAAGCTTTCTTT. Its protein product is CASSLGGGETEAFF.

The V call is TRBV7-9, the J call TRBJ1-2; TRBD1 might be the D (6 bases). V lost 3 bases and J lost 4, with 18 bases in between. The CDR3 contains 16 residues. Germline CDR1 SEHNR, CDR2 FQNEAQ (reference sequence). CDR3 sequence: CASSFEEGERGYGYTF. The DNA of the CDR3 is TGTGCCAGCAGCTTCGAAGAGGGGGAAAGGGGCTATGGCTACACCTTC.

This sequence joins TRBV2 and TRBJ2-7; 7 positions match TRBD1. V lost 7 bases, J lost 0 bases, and 6 bases stayed unmatched. The CDR3 runs to 14 residues. Looked up from germline, CDR1 is SNHLY and CDR2 is FYNNEI. Written as DNA, the CDR3 is TGTGCCAGCACCGGGACAGCAAGCTCCTACGAGCAGTACTTC. Protein: CASTGTASSYEQYF.

This rearrangement joins TRBV29-1 to TRBJ1-2, with TRBD1 matching 7 bases. The CDR3 sequence is 12 residues long. CDR1 is SQVTM and CDR2 is ANQGSEA in the germline V gene. J gave up 8 bases and V 4 bases, and 7 bases lay outside the gene matches. CDR3 loop: CSVADRVGGYTF. The CDR3 bases are TGCAGCGTTGCTGACAGGGTAGGCGGCTACACCTTC.

This clone was seen a few times. This chain connects TRBV12-1 to TRBJ1-5; TRBD1, the table's D call, was not compared with the DNA. TRBV12-1 is termed a pseudogene. CDR3 length: 14 amino acids. The CDR3 coding sequence is TGTGCCAGCAGCCCGGACAGGGAACGGCAGCCCCAGCATTTT. Its protein product is CASSPDRERQPQHF.

V usage is TRBV7-3 and J usage is TRBJ2-2; TRBD1 matches at 10 bases. The CDR3 extends over 16 amino acids. Germline V gene lookup returns CDR1 SGHTA and CDR2 FQGTGA. V was pared by 8 bases and J by 4 bases, with 10 bases of the junction left unmatched. The CDR3 DNA sequence: TGTGCCAGCTCCGAGCCGGGACAGGGGACCACCGGGGAGCTGTTTTTT. Amino acids: CASSEPGQGTTGELFF.

The rearrangement links TRBV5-5 to TRBJ1-5; tentative D call: TRBD1 (5 bases). V was pared by 1 base and J by 1 base, with 9 bases between. The CDR3 contains 15 residues. Germline V gives CDR1 SGHKS, CDR2 YYEKEE (reference sequence). The CDR3 DNA is TGTGCCAGCAGCTTGCTCCAGGGCAGCAATCAGCCCCAGCATTTT. Its protein is CASSLLQGSNQPQHF.